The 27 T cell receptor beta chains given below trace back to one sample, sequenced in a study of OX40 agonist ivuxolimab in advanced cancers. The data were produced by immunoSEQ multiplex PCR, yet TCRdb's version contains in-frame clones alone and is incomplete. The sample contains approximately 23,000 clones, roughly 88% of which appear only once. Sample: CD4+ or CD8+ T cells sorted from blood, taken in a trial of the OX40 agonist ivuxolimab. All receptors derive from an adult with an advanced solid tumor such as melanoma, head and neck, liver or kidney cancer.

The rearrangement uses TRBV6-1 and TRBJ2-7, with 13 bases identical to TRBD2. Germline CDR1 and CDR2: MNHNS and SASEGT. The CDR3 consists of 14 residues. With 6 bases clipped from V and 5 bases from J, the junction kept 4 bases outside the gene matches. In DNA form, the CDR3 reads TGTGCCAGCAGAGGACTAGCGGGAGATCACGAGCAGTACTTC. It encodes CASRGLAGDHEQYF.

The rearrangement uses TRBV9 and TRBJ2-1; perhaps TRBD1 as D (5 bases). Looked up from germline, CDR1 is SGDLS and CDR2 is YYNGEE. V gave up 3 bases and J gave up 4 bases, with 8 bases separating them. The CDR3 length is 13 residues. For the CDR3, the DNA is TGTGCCAGCAGCGAAACAGGTTACAATGAGCAGTTCTTC. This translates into CASSETGYNEQFF. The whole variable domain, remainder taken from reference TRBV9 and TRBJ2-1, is DSGVTQTPKHLITATGQRVTLRCSPRSGDLSVYWYQQSLDQGLQFLIQYYNGEERAKGNILERFSAQQFPDLHSELNLSSLELGDSALYFCASSETGYNEQFFGPGTRLTVL.

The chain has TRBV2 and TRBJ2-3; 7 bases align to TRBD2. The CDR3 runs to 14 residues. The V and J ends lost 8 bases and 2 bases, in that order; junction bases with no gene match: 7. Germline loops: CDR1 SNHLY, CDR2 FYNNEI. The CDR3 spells CASWRKRDTDTQYF. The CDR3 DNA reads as TGTGCCAGCTGGAGGAAGCGGGACACAGATACGCAGTATTTT.

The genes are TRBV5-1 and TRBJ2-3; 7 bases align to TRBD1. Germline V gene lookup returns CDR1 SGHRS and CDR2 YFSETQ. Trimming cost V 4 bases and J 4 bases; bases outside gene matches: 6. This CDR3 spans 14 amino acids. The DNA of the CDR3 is TGCGCCAGCAGCGAGACAGGGACCGCAGATACGCAGTATTTT. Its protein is CASSETGTADTQYF. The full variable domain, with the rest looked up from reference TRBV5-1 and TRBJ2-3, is KAGVTQTPRYLIKTRGQQVTLSCSPISGHRSVSWYQQTPGQGLQFLFEYFSETQRNKGNFPGRFSGRQFSNSRSEMNVSTLELGDSALYLCASSETGTADTQYFGPGTRLTVL.

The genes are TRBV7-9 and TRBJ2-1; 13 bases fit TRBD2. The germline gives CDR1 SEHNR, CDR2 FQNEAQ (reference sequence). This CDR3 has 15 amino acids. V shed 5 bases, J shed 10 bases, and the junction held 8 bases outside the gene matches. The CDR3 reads CASSKPGTSGVEQFF. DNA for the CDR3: TGTGCCAGCAGCAAACCCGGGACTAGCGGGGTGGAGCAGTTCTTC.

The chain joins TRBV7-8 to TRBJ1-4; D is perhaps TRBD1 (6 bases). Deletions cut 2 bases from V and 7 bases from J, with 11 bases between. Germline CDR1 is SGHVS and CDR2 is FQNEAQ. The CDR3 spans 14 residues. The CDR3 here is CASSLYREGEKLFF. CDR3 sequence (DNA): TGTGCCAGCAGCTTATACAGGGAGGGTGAAAAACTGTTTTTT.

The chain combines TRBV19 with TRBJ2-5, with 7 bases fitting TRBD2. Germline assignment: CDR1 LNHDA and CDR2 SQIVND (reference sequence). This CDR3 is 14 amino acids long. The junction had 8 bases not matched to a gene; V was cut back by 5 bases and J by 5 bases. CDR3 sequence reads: CASSPLSGGETQYF. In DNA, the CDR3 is TGTGCCAGTAGTCCCCTTTCCGGGGGGGAGACCCAGTACTTC.

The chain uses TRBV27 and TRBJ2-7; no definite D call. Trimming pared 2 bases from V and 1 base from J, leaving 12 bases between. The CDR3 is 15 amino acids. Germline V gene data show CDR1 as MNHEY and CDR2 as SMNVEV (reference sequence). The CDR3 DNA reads TGTGCCAGCAGTTTAAGTGCCAGGCCATCCTACGAGCAGTACTTC. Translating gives CASSLSARPSYEQYF.

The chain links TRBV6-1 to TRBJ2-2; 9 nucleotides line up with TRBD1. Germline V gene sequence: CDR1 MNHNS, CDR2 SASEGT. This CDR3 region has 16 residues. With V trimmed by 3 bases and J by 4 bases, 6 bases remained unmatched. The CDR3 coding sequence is TGTGCCAGCAGTGAGAGGACAGGGGCCTTCACCGGGGAGCTGTTTTTT. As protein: CASSERTGAFTGELFF.

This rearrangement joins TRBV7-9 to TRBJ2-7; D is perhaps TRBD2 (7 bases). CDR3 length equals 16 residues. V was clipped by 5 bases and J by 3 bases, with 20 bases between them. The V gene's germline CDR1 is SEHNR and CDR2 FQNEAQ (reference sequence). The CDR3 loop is CASSLTLRGEGYEQYF. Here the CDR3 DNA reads TGTGCCAGCAGCCTCACACTTAGGGGGGAGGGCTACGAGCAGTACTTC.

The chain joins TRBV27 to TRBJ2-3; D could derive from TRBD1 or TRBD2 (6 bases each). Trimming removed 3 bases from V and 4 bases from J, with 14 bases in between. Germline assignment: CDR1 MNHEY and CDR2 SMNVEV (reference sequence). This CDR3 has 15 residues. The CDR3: CASSFSGARADTQYF. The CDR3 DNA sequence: TGTGCCAGCAGTTTCTCGGGGGCCCGGGCAGATACGCAGTATTTT.

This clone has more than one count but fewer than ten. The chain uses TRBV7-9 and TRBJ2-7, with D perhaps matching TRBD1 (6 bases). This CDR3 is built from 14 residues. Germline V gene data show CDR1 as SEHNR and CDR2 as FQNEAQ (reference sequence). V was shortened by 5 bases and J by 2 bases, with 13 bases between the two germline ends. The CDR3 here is CASSGRQDPYEQYF. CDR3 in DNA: TGTGCCAGCAGCGGCCGACAGGATCCCTACGAGCAGTACTTC.

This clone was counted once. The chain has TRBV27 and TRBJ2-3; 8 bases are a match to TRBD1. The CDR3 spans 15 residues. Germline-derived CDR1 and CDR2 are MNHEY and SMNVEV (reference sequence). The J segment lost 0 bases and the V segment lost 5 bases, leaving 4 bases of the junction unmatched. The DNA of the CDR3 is TGTGCCAGCAGTAACCGGGACAGGAGCACAGATACGCAGTATTTT. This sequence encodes CASSNRDRSTDTQYF.

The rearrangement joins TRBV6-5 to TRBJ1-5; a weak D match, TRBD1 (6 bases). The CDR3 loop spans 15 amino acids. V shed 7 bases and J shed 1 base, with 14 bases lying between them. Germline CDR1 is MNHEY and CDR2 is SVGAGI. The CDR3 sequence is CASTTHQGSNQPQHF. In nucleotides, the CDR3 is TGTGCCAGCACCACCCATCAGGGGAGCAATCAGCCCCAGCATTTT.

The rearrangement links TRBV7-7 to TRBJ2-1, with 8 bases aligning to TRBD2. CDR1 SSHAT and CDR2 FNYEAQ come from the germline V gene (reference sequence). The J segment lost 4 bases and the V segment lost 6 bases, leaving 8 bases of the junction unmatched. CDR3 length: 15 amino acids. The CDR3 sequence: CASSVTTSGYNEQFF. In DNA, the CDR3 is TGTGCCAGCAGTGTAACTACTAGCGGATACAATGAGCAGTTCTTC.

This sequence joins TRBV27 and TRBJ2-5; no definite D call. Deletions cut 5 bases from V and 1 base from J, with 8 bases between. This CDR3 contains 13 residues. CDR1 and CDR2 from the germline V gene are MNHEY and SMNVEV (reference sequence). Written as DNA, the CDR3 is TGTGCCAGCAGTCCCCCGGGCCAAGAGACCCAGTACTTC. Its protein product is CASSPPGQETQYF.

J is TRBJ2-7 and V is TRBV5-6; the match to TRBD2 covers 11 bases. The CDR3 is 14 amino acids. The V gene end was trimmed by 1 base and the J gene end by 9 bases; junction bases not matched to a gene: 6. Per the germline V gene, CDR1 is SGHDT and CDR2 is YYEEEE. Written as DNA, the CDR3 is TGTGCCAGCAGCTTGTTAGCGGGAGGGGTAGGGCAGTACTTC. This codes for CASSLLAGGVGQYF.

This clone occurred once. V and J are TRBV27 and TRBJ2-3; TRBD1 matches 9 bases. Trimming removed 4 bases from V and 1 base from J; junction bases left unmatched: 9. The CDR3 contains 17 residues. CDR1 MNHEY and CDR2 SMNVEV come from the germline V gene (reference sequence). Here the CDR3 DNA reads TGTGCCAGCAGTTCCCTAACGGACAGGGGAGGCACAGATACGCAGTATTTT. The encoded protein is CASSSLTDRGGTDTQYF.

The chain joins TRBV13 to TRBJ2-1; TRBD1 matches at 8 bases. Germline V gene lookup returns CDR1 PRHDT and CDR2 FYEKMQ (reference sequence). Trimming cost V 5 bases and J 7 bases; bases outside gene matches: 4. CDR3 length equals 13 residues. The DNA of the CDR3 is TGTGCCAGCAGCCAGGGGGCCAGGAATGAGCAGTTCTTC. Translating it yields CASSQGARNEQFF. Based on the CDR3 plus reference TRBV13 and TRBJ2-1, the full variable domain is AAGVIQSPRHLIKEKRETATLKCYPIPRHDTVYWYQQGPGQDPQFLISFYEKMQSDKGSIPDRFSAQQFSDYHSELNMSSLELGDSALYFCASSQGARNEQFFGPGTRLTVL.

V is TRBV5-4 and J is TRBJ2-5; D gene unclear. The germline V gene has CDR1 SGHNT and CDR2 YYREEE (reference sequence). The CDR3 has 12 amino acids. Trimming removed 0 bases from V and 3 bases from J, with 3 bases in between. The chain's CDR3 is CASSLGEETQYF. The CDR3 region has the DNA TGTGCCAGCAGCTTGGGAGAAGAGACCCAGTACTTC.

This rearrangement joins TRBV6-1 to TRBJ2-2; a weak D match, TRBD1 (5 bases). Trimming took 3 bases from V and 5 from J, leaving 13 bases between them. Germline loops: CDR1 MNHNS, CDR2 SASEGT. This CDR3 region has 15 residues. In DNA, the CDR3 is TGTGCCAGCAGTGATTTCCAGGGCGGTACCGGGGAGCTGTTTTTT. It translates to CASSDFQGGTGELFF.

CDR3 nucleotide sequence: TGCGCCAGCAGCCACCCACAGGGCTCTGCCTACGAGCAGTACTTC. Protein product: CASSHPQGSAYEQYF. The chain links TRBV4-1 to TRBJ2-7; a possible D gene is TRBD1 (6 bases). In germline, CDR1 is MGHRA, CDR2 YSYEKL. Trimming took 3 bases from V and 2 from J, leaving 14 bases between them. The CDR3 consists of 15 residues.

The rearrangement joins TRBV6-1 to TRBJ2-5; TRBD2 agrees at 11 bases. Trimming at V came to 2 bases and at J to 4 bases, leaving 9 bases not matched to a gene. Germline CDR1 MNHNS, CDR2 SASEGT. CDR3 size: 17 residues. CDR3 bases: TGTGCCAGCAGTGAAAGGGTAGCGGGGGGGCCGGGAGAGACCCAGTACTTC. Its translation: CASSERVAGGPGETQYF.

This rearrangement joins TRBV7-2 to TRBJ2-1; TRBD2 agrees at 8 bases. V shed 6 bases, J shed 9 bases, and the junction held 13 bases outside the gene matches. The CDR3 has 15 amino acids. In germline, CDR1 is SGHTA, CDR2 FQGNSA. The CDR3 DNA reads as TGTGCCAGCAGTTACAGGCCAGCGGGAGATAGTGAGCAGTTCTTC. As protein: CASSYRPAGDSEQFF. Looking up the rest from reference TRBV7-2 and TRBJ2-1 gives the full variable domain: GAGVSQSPSNKVTEKGKDVELRCDPISGHTALYWYRQSLGQGLEFLIYFQGNSAPDKSGLPSDRFSAERTGGSVSTLTIQRTQQEDSAVYLCASSYRPAGDSEQFFGPGTRLTVL.

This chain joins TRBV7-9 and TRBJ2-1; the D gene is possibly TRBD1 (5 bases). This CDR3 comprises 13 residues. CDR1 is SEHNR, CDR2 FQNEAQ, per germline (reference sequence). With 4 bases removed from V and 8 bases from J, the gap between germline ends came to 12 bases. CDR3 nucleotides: TGTGCCAGCAGCTCCTGGGGCTCGCATGAGCAGTTCTTC. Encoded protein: CASSSWGSHEQFF.

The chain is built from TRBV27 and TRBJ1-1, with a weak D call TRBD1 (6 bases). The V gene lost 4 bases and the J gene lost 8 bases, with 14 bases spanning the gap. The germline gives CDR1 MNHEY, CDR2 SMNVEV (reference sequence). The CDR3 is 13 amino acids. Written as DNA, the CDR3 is TGTGCCAGCAGTTCCCCGGGGGGCAGGGAAGCTTTCTTT. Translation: CASSSPGGREAFF.

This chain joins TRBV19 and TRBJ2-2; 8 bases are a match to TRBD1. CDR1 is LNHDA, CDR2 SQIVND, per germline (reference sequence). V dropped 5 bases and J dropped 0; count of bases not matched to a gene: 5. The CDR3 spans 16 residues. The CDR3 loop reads CASSLTGGTNTGELFF. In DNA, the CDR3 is TGTGCCAGTAGTTTAACAGGGGGTACGAACACCGGGGAGCTGTTTTTT. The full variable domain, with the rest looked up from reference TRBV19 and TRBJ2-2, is DGGITQSPKYLFRKEGQNVTLSCEQNLNHDAMYWYRQDPGQGLRLIYYSQIVNDFQKGDIAEGYSVSREKKESFPLTVTSAQKNPTAFYLCASSLTGGTNTGELFFGEGSRLTVL.